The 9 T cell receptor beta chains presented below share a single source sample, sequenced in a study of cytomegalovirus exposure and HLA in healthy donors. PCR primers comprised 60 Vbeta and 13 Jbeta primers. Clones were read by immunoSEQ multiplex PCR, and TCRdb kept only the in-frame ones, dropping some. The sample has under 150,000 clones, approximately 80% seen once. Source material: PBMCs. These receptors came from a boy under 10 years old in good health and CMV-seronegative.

CDR3 sequence (DNA): TGTGCCAGCAGCTTCAGAGCGGGAGGGGCCTACAATGAGCAGTTCTTC. The encoded protein is CASSFRAGGAYNEQFF. The V gene is TRBV9, the J gene TRBJ2-1, with 10 bases identical to TRBD2. The ends lost 4 bases at V and 2 bases at J; junction bases unmatched: 6. Per germline, CDR1 SGDLS and CDR2 YYNGEE. CDR3 size: 16 residues. Together with reference TRBV9 and TRBJ2-1, the CDR3 gives the full variable domain: DSGVTQTPKHLITATGQRVTLRCSPRSGDLSVYWYQQSLDQGLQFLIQYYNGEERAKGNILERFSAQQFPDLHSELNLSSLELGDSALYFCASSFRAGGAYNEQFFGPGTRLTVL.

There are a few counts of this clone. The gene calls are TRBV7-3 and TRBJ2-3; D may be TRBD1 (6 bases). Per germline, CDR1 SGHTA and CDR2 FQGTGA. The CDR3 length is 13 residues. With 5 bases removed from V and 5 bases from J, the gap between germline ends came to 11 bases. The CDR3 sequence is CASSIQQGDTQYF. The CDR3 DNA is TGTGCCAGCAGCATACAACAGGGAGATACGCAGTATTTT.

CDR3 sequence (DNA): TGTGCCAGCAGCCCGTCGACAGGGAACGGGTACGAGCAGTACTTC. Protein sequence: CASSPSTGNGYEQYF. The V gene is TRBV7-2, the J gene TRBJ2-7; 7 positions match TRBD1. J gave up 4 bases and V 5 bases, and 11 bases lay outside the gene matches. The CDR3 runs to 15 residues. Germline V gene data show CDR1 as SGHTA and CDR2 as FQGNSA. Supplemented by reference TRBV7-2 and TRBJ2-7, the full variable domain reads GAGVSQSPSNKVTEKGKDVELRCDPISGHTALYWYRQSLGQGLEFLIYFQGNSAPDKSGLPSDRFSAERTGGSVSTLTIQRTQQEDSAVYLCASSPSTGNGYEQYFGPGTRLTVT.

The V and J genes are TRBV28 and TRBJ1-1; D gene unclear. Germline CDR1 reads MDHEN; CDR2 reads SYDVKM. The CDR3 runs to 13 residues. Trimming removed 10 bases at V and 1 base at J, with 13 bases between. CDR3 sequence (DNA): TGTGCCACCAACATTCAGGAGAACACTGAAGCTTTCTTT. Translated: CATNIQENTEAFF. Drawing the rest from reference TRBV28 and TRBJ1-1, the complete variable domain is DVKVTQSSRYLVKRTGEKVFLECVQDMDHENMFWYRQDPGLGLRLIYFSYDVKMKEKGDIPEGYSVSREKKERFSLILESASTNQTSMYLCATNIQENTEAFFGQGTRLTVV.

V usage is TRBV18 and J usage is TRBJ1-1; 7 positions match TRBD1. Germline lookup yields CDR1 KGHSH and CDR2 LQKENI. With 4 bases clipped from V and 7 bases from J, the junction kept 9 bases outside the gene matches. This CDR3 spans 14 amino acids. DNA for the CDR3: TGTGCCAGCTCACTTTCGGGACAGCAGTTTGAAGCTTTCTTT. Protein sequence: CASSLSGQQFEAFF.

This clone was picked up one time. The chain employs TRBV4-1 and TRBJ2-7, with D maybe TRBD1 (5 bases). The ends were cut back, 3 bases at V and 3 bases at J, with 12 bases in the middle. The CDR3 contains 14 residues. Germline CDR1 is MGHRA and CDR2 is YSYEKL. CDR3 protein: CASSHYLGLYEQYF. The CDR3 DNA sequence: TGCGCCAGCAGCCACTACCTGGGGCTCTACGAGCAGTACTTC.

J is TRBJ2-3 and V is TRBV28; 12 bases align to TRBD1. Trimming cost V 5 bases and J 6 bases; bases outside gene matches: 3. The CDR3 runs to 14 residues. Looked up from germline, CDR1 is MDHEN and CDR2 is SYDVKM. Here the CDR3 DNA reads TGTGCCAGCAGTCGGGACAGGGGGCTGGATACGCAGTATTTT. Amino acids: CASSRDRGLDTQYF.

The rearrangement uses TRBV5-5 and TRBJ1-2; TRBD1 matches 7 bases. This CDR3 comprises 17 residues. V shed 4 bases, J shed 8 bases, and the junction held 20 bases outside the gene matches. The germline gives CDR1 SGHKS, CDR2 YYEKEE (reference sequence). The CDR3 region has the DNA TGTGCCAGCAGCATTAATATCCGGGACAGAGTTGGGTCGGGCTACACCTTC. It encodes CASSINIRDRVGSGYTF.

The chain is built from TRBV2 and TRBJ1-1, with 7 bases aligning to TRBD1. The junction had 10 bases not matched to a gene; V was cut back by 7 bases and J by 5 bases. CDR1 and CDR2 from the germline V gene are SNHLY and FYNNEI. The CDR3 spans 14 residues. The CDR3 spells CASTENNRGTEAFF. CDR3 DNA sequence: TGTGCCAGCACCGAGAATAACAGGGGTACTGAAGCTTTCTTT.